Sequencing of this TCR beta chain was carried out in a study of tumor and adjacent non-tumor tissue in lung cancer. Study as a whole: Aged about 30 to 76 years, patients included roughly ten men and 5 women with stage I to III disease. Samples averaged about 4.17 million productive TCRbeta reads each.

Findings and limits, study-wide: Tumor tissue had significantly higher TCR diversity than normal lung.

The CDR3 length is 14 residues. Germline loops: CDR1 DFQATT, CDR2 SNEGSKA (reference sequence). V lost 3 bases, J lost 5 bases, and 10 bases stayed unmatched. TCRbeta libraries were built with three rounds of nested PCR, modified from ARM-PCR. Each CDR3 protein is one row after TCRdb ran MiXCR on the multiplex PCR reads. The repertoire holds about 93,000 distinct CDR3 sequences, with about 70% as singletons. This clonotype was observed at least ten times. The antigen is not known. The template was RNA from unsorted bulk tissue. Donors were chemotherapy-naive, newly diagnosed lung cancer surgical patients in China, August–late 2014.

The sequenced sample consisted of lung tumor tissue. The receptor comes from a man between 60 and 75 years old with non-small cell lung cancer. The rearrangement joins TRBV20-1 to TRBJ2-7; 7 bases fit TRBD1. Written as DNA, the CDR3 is TGCAGTGCTAGCACAAGACAGGGAAGCCACGAGCAGTACTTC. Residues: CSASTRQGSHEQYF.